The sample holds many counts of the clone carrying this TCR beta chain. CDR3 regions were amplified by Arm-PCR using iRepertoire HTBI primers to build TCR beta libraries. Authors' data handling: Overall, samples carried 62 TRBV and about 15 TRBJ segments. TCRdb redid the calling of the multiplex PCR reads with MiXCR, one entry per CDR3 protein. The V and J calls here are based on TCRdb, not the publication. Of 350,000 to 450,000 distinct CDR3 sequences listed, approximately 15% are singletons. Specified time point: newly diagnosed GD, antithyroid drugs for less than 3 months. PBMCs were the source of the RNA used for TCR sequencing. This specimen comes from a study of regulatory T cells in long-lasting Graves disease. CDR3 length: 13 amino acids. Germline loops: CDR1 DFQATT, CDR2 SNEGSKA (reference sequence). V lost 3 bases and J lost 9; bases outside the gene matches: 6. The same sample was also studied in work on T cells in Graves' hyperthyroidism and ophthalmopathy. That paper notes: HTBI primers were the set used in a first-round RT-PCR of the TCR CDR3. Clonotypes that were expanded in thyroid above 0.001 mostly appeared in blood too. Ophthalmopathy was told apart from stable hyperthyroidism by a 13 V-J model.

Sequenced here: peripheral blood mononuclear cells (PBMCs), sampled at new diagnosis, from a patient treated with antithyroid drugs. The chain joins TRBV20-1 to TRBJ2-1; TRBD2 matches 9 bases. The TCR originated in a woman aged 40 to 49 with Graves disease. The CDR3 spells CSASLAGWGEQFF. The CDR3 DNA reads TGCAGTGCTAGCCTAGCGGGATGGGGTGAGCAGTTCTTC.